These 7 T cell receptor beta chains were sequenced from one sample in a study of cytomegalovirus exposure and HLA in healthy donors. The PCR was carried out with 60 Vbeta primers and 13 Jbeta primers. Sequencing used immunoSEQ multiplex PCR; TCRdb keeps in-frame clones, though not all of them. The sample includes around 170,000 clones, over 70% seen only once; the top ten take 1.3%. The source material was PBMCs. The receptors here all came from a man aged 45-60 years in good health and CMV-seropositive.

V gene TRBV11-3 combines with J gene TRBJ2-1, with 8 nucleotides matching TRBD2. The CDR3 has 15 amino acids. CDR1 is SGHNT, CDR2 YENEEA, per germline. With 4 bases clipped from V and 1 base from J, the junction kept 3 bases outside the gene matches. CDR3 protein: CASSSGLGSYNEQFF. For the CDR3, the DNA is TGTGCCAGCAGCTCGGGACTAGGTTCCTACAATGAGCAGTTCTTC.

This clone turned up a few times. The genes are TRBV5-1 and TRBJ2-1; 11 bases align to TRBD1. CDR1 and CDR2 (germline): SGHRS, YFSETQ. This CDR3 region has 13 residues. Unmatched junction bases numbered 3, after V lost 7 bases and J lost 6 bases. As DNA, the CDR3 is TGCGCCAGCGGCGGGACAGGGGGCAATGAGCAGTTCTTC. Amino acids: CASGGTGGNEQFF.

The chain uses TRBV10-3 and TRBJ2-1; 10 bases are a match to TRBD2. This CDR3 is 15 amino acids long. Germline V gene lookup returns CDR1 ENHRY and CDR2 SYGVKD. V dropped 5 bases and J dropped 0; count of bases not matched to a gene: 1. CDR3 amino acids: CAISSGGASYNEQFF. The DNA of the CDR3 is TGTGCCATCAGTAGCGGGGGGGCCTCCTACAATGAGCAGTTCTTC.

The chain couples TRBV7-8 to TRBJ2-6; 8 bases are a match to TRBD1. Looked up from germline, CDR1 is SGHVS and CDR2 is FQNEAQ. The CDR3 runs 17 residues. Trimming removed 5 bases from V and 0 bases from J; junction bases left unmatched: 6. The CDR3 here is CASSPGTGTSGANVLTF. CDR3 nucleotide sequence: TGTGCCAGCAGCCCCGGGACAGGAACCTCTGGGGCCAACGTCCTGACTTTC.

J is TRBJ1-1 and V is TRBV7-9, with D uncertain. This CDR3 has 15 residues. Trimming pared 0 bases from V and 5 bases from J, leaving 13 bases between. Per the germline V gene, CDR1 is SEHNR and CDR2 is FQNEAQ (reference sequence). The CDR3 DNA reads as TGTGCCAGCAGCTTAGCGATGGGGAGAGGGACTGAAGCTTTCTTT. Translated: CASSLAMGRGTEAFF.

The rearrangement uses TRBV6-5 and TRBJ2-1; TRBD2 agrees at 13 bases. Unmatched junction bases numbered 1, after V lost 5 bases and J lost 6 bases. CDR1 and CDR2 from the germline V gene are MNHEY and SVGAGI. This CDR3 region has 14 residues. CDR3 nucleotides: TGTGCCAGCAGTCGGACTAGCGGGGGCAATGAGCAGTTCTTC. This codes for CASSRTSGGNEQFF.

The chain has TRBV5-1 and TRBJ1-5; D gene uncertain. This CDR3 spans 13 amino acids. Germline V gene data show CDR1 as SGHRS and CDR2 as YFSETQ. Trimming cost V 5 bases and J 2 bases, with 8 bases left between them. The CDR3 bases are TGCGCCAGCAGTACAACAGGCAATCAGCCCCAGCATTTT. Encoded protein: CASSTTGNQPQHF.